These 25 T cell receptor beta chains originate from one sample sequenced in a study of cytomegalovirus exposure and HLA in healthy donors. Amplification used 60 Vbeta primers and 13 Jbeta primers. Profiled with immunoSEQ multiplex PCR; TCRdb holds only in-frame clones, not every one. This sample carries around 130,000 clones, around 85% of them seen once, and the ten largest clones take over 6.5%. Sequencing used PBMCs. The receptors here all came from a young woman in good health and CMV-seropositive.

The rearrangement uses TRBV7-9 and TRBJ1-4; D unclear. V was clipped by 3 bases and J by 0 bases, with 11 bases between them. The germline CDR1 and CDR2 sequences are SEHNR and FQNEAQ (reference sequence). The CDR3 runs 16 residues. This CDR3 reads CASSFNFFPTNEKLFF. The CDR3 DNA reads as TGTGCCAGCAGCTTTAACTTCTTTCCAACTAATGAAAAACTGTTTTTT.

This clone was recorded only once. The CDR3 here is CASSAGGGDNEQFF. In DNA, the CDR3 is TGTGCCAGCAGTGCGGGGGGCGGAGACAATGAGCAGTTCTTC. The rearrangement joins TRBV28 to TRBJ2-1; 8 bases line up with TRBD2. The CDR3 runs to 14 residues. CDR1 MDHEN and CDR2 SYDVKM come from the germline V gene. V lost 5 bases, J lost 5 bases, and 5 bases stayed unmatched. The variable domain in full, completed from reference TRBV28 and TRBJ2-1, reads DVKVTQSSRYLVKRTGEKVFLECVQDMDHENMFWYRQDPGLGLRLIYFSYDVKMKEKGDIPEGYSVSREKKERFSLILESASTNQTSMYLCASSAGGGDNEQFFGPGTRLTVL.

The rearrangement uses TRBV27 and TRBJ2-5; D is unresolved. The J call is uncertain, as TRBJ2-7 better fits the DNA end. The CDR3 is 13 residues long. The germline V gene has CDR1 MNHEY and CDR2 SMNVEV (reference sequence). CDR3 amino acids: CASSLRASYEQYF. The CDR3 coding sequence is TGTGCCAGCAGTTTACGAGCCTCCTACGAGCAGTACTTC.

This sequence joins TRBV14 and TRBJ1-1; the D gene is possibly TRBD1 (6 bases). This CDR3 spans 15 amino acids. Looked up from germline, CDR1 is SGHDN and CDR2 is FVKESK. Trimming removed 0 bases from V and 5 bases from J, with 13 bases in between. Here the CDR3 reads CASSQEVVRGTEAFF. CDR3 bases: TGTGCCAGCAGCCAAGAGGTGGTAAGGGGGACTGAAGCTTTCTTT.

The chain uses TRBV9 and TRBJ2-1, with 10 bases that match TRBD2. V trimming: 3 bases; J trimming: 3 bases; junction bases outside the gene matches: 3. Germline CDR1 is SGDLS and CDR2 is YYNGEE. The CDR3 length is 15 residues. In DNA form, the CDR3 reads TGTGCCAGCAGCGGTAGCGGGGGGTTCTACAATGAGCAGTTCTTC. Protein product: CASSGSGGFYNEQFF.

V is TRBV2 and J is TRBJ1-5, with D hard to call. Germline V gene data show CDR1 as SNHLY and CDR2 as FYNNEI. With 4 bases removed from V and 3 bases from J, the gap between germline ends came to 13 bases. The CDR3 loop spans 15 amino acids. The CDR3 sequence is CASSAEAGSNQPQHF. CDR3 DNA sequence: TGTGCCAGCAGTGCTGAGGCTGGGTCCAATCAGCCCCAGCATTTT.

This chain uses TRBV7-9 with TRBJ1-4, with 8 bases lining up with TRBD1. This CDR3 is built from 17 residues. Trimming cost V 3 bases and J 0 bases; bases outside gene matches: 6. Per the germline V gene, CDR1 is SEHNR and CDR2 is FQNEAQ (reference sequence). The CDR3 loop is CASSLRAGQATNEKLFF. CDR3 coding DNA: TGTGCCAGCAGCTTGCGAGCGGGACAGGCAACTAATGAAAAACTGTTTTTT.

This clone appeared a few times. The chain couples TRBV9 to TRBJ2-1; no definite D call. The CDR3 totals 13 residues. Per germline, CDR1 SGDLS and CDR2 YYNGEE. V was clipped by 2 bases and J by 6 bases, with 9 bases between them. This CDR3 reads CASSVDSLNEQFF. Written as DNA, the CDR3 is TGTGCCAGCAGCGTCGACTCCCTCAATGAGCAGTTCTTC.

The J gene is TRBJ2-3, the V gene TRBV6-1; a weak D match, TRBD1 (5 bases). V was clipped by 3 bases and J by 6 bases, with 16 bases between them. Germline loops: CDR1 MNHNS, CDR2 SASEGT. This CDR3 has 15 amino acids. CDR3 nucleotides: TGTGCCAGCAGTGATAAGAGGACAAGTGAGGATACGCAGTATTTT. Protein sequence: CASSDKRTSEDTQYF.

The table lists this clone with a count of one. This chain joins TRBV7-6 and TRBJ1-3; D unclear. Germline CDR1 reads SGHVS; CDR2 reads FNYEAQ. V was trimmed by 5 bases and J by 2 bases, leaving 4 bases between them. This CDR3 comprises 12 residues. The CDR3 sequence: CASSPTGNTIYF. CDR3 bases: TGTGCCAGCAGCCCCACTGGAAACACCATATATTTT.

The chain links TRBV11-2 to TRBJ1-2; D is undetermined. V lost 3 bases to trimming and J lost 4 bases, with 6 bases between them. CDR3 length equals 12 residues. Per germline, CDR1 SGHAT and CDR2 FQNNGV. CDR3 amino acids: CASSFGPYGYTF. The CDR3 DNA reads as TGTGCCAGCAGCTTTGGGCCCTATGGCTACACCTTC.

This chain joins TRBV5-1 and TRBJ1-3; D is unclear. The V gene lost 5 bases and the J gene lost 4 bases, with 13 bases spanning the gap. The CDR3 has 14 residues. CDR1 is SGHRS, CDR2 YFSETQ, per germline. CDR3 DNA: TGCGCCAGCAGACCCGGACTGGCGGGAAACACCATATATTTT. Translating gives CASRPGLAGNTIYF.

The chain has TRBV5-1 and TRBJ2-7; 8 nucleotides match TRBD1. The germline V gene has CDR1 SGHRS and CDR2 YFSETQ. The CDR3 is made up of 15 amino acids. J was trimmed by 1 base and V by 2 bases; bases with no gene match: 5. The CDR3 nucleotides read TGCGCCAGCAGCTTAGGGACAGGCCCTTCCTACGAGCAGTACTTC. Encoded protein: CASSLGTGPSYEQYF.

This sequence joins TRBV7-3 and TRBJ2-5, with 7 bases fitting TRBD1. Trimming at V came to 5 bases and at J to 3 bases, leaving 3 bases not matched to a gene. CDR1 and CDR2 (germline): SGHTA, FQGTGA. The CDR3 consists of 13 residues. The CDR3 DNA follows: TGTGCCAGCAGCCGGACAGGTGAAGAGACCCAGTACTTC. Translating it yields CASSRTGEETQYF.

The rearrangement links TRBV18 to TRBJ2-7; TRBD1 is a possible D gene (6 bases). This CDR3 contains 14 residues. Trimming removed 4 bases from V and 4 bases from J, with 14 bases in between. Germline CDR1 is KGHSH and CDR2 is LQKENI. CDR3 loop: CASSRGTPGYEQYF. The CDR3, as DNA: TGTGCCAGCTCACGGGGGACACCAGGGTACGAGCAGTACTTC.

This clone has just a few counts. The V gene is TRBV9, the J gene TRBJ2-3, with D tentatively TRBD1 (6 bases). Germline lookup yields CDR1 SGDLS and CDR2 YYNGEE. This CDR3 comprises 17 residues. V shed 3 bases and J shed 1 base, with 18 bases lying between them. CDR3 amino acids: CASSAYRTGFGTDTQYF. For the CDR3, the DNA is TGTGCCAGCAGCGCTTATCGTACAGGGTTCGGCACAGATACGCAGTATTTT.

The chain couples TRBV7-2 to TRBJ2-7, with D possibly TRBD2 on 6 matching bases. Trimming removed 1 base at V and 4 bases at J, with 11 bases between. CDR3 length: 14 residues. The germline V gene encodes CDR1 SGHTA and CDR2 FQGNSA. The CDR3 DNA sequence: TGTGCCAGCAGCTTAGGGCTAGCGAGGTACGAGCAGTACTTC. It is translated as CASSLGLARYEQYF.

Only one count was recorded for this clone. V gene TRBV28 combines with J gene TRBJ2-7; weak D call: TRBD2 (6 bases). The V gene's germline CDR1 is MDHEN and CDR2 SYDVKM. Trimming left V 2 bases short and J 4 bases short, with 9 bases between. This CDR3 is 13 amino acids long. CDR3 coding DNA: TGTGCCAGCAGTTTAAACGGGAGATACGAGCAGTACTTC. This encodes CASSLNGRYEQYF.

This chain joins TRBV9 and TRBJ2-3, with TRBD2 matching over 9 bases. This CDR3 region has 15 residues. From germline, CDR1 is SGDLS and CDR2 YYNGEE. V lost 1 base and J lost 6; bases outside the gene matches: 6. DNA of the CDR3: TGTGCCAGCAGCGTAATAGCGGGGGTTGGGGATACGCAGTATTTT. Its protein product is CASSVIAGVGDTQYF.

About this clone: Other DNA sequences in the sample encode the same CDR3. V usage is TRBV5-1 and J usage is TRBJ2-3, with 9 bases aligning to TRBD2. The germline V gene has CDR1 SGHRS and CDR2 YFSETQ. V lost 0 bases and J lost 1; bases outside the gene matches: 0. The CDR3 covers 15 residues. CDR3 sequence (DNA): TGCGCCAGCAGCTTGGGACTAGCGGGCACAGATACGCAGTATTTT. Amino acid sequence: CASSLGLAGTDTQYF. Supplemented by reference TRBV5-1 and TRBJ2-3, the full variable domain reads KAGVTQTPRYLIKTRGQQVTLSCSPISGHRSVSWYQQTPGQGLQFLFEYFSETQRNKGNFPGRFSGRQFSNSRSEMNVSTLELGDSALYLCASSLGLAGTDTQYFGPGTRLTVL.

The chain uses TRBV10-3 and TRBJ2-2; maybe TRBD2 (5 bases). This CDR3 spans 14 amino acids. V was cut by 6 bases and J by 3 bases, with 11 bases left in between. The germline V gene encodes CDR1 ENHRY and CDR2 SYGVKD. The CDR3 reads CAIRDSRDTGELFF. CDR3 coding DNA: TGTGCCATCAGGGACTCACGGGACACCGGGGAGCTGTTTTTT.

The chain carries TRBV11-2 and TRBJ1-6, with TRBD1 as a possible D gene (5 bases). CDR1 is SGHAT and CDR2 is FQNNGV in the germline V gene. The V end lost 3 bases, the J end lost 9 bases, and 6 bases lay between the germline ends. The CDR3 length is 12 residues. The CDR3 coding sequence is TGTGCCAGCAGCTTGGGGGGTTCACCCCTCCACTTT. This gives the protein CASSLGGSPLHF.

The chain combines TRBV18 with TRBJ1-4; the D is unclear. Per germline, CDR1 KGHSH and CDR2 LQKENI. The V end was cut by 2 bases, the J end by 4 bases, with 5 bases between. The CDR3 is made up of 13 amino acids. This chain's CDR3 is CASSPELNEKLFF. The CDR3 DNA reads as TGTGCCAGCTCACCAGAGCTTAATGAAAAACTGTTTTTT.

This clone appeared a single time. This chain joins TRBV6-5 and TRBJ2-2; a weak D match, TRBD1 (6 bases). The V gene's germline CDR1 is MNHEY and CDR2 SVGAGI. The CDR3 consists of 15 residues. Deletions cut 0 bases from V and 1 base from J, with 6 bases between. CDR3 sequence: CASSYSGQNTGELFF. In nucleotides, the CDR3 is TGTGCCAGCAGTTACTCGGGACAGAACACCGGGGAGCTGTTTTTT.

The V and J genes are TRBV7-3 and TRBJ2-1; a possible D gene is TRBD1 (5 bases). The CDR3 loop spans 13 amino acids. Germline V gene lookup returns CDR1 SGHTA and CDR2 FQGTGA. Trimming left V 4 bases short and J 6 bases short, with 10 bases between. CDR3 sequence: CASSSNRGNEQFF. The CDR3 DNA sequence: TGTGCCAGCAGCTCCAATAGGGGCAATGAGCAGTTCTTC.